The clone carrying this T cell receptor (beta chain) has a handful of counts. Its specificity is unknown. The CDR3 has 18 residues. Germline V gene lookup returns CDR1 LGHNA and CDR2 YNFKEQ. The V and J ends lost 0 bases and 0 bases respectively, with 15 bases between them. Sequencing used immunoSEQ multiplex PCR; TCRdb keeps in-frame clones, though not all of them. The sample includes 8,000 to 9,500 clones, 90% of them seen just once. This sample was taken from a study of T cells after posttransplantation cyclophosphamide. A marrow graft followed busulfan-fludarabine conditioning, with cyclophosphamide on days +3 and +4. Overall study results and limits: Donor CD8+ memory clones often dominated recipient blood repertoires at later times. Blood and skin or GI T cell repertoires showed limited TRB overlap. Recipient CMV seropositivity and CMV reactivation strongly tracked TRB clonality.

The clonotype originates from a female patient between 50 and 59 years old who received an allogeneic stem cell transplant from a related donor, was CMV-positive, and had no GVHD. A subset of T cells may come from the graft donor. The chain couples TRBV4-2 to TRBJ1-5, with D perhaps TRBD1 (6 bases). The source was CD4+ T cells sorted from blood, collected 1404 days after allogeneic stem cell transplant with posttransplant cyclophosphamide. The DNA of the CDR3 is TGTGCCAGCAGCCAAGACTTACCGGGACACCATAGCAATCAGCCCCAGCATTTT. Translation gives CASSQDLPGHHSNQPQHF.